The T cell receptor (beta chain) under discussion was sequenced for a study of beta chain features in type 1 diabetes. General observations from the study: Insertions were fewer and deletions more numerous at VDJ junctions in type 1 diabetes patients. Here, the possible influence of HLA type (on TCRB rearrangement) remained unresolved. Naive, central memory and Treg TCRB repertoires seemed to resemble each other more closely in patients than they did in healthy donors.

The isolated RNA, all of it, was reverse transcribed, so expressed TCRB transcripts were what got sequenced. Libraries were prepared by immunoSEQ multiplex PCR; TCRdb keeps only in-frame clonotypes and omits some of them. The table records about 200,000 clones, 9.5% to 13% of them present only once. This clone was observed a single time. What it recognizes is unknown. Other DNA sequences of this sample code for an identical CDR3. Germline CDR1 KGHSH, CDR2 LQKENI. The CDR3 contains 12 residues. V was shortened by 2 bases and J by 2 bases, with 3 bases between the two germline ends. The sequence was collected from a man aged 18 to 35 in good health. Sequencing was performed on central memory CD4+ T cells from blood. The V and J genes are TRBV18 and TRBJ2-5; D remains ambiguous. Here the CDR3 reads CASSPSQETQYF. The CDR3 DNA follows: TGTGCCAGCTCACCATCACAAGAGACCCAGTACTTC.